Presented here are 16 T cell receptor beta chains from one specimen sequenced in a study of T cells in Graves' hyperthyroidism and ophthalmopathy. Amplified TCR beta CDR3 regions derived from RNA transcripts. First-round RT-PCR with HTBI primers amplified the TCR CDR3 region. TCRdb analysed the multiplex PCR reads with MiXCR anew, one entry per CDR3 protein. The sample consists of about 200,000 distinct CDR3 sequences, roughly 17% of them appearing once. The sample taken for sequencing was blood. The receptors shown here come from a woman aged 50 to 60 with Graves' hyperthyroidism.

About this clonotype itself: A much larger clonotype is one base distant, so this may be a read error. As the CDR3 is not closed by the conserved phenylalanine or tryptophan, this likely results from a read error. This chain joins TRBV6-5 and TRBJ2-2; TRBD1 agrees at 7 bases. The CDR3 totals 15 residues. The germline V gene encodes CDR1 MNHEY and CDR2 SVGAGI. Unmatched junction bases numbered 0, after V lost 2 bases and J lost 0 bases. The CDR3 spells CASSYRGPNTGELFS. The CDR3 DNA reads TGTGCCAGCAGTTACAGGGGGCCGAACACCGGGGAGCTGTTTTCT.

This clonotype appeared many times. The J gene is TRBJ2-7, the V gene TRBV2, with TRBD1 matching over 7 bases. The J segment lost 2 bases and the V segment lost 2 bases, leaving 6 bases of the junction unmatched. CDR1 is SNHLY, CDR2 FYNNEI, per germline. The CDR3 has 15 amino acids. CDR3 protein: CASSENRGPTYEQYF. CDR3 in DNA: TGTGCCAGCAGTGAAAACAGGGGACCGACCTACGAGCAGTACTTC.

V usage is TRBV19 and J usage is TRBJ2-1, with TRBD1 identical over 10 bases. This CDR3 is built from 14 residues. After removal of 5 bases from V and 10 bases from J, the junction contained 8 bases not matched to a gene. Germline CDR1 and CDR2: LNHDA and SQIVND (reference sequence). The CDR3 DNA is TGTGCCAGTAGTCCCCGACAGGGGGCGGGGGAGCAGTTCTTC. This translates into CASSPRQGAGEQFF.

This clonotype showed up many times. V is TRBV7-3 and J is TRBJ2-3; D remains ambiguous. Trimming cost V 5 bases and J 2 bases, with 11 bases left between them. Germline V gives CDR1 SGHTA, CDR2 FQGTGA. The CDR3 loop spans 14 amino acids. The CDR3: CASSATRTTDTQYF. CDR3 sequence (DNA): TGTGCCAGCAGCGCGACAAGGACCACAGATACGCAGTATTTT.

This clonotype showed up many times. This CDR3 reads CASSRAGVETQYF. The DNA for the CDR3 is TGTGCCAGCAGCCGAGCGGGAGTAGAGACCCAGTACTTC. The chain couples TRBV3-1 to TRBJ2-5, with 8 bases fitting TRBD2. The trim removed 4 bases at V and 4 bases at J, leaving 2 bases unmatched. The CDR3 spans 13 residues. CDR1 and CDR2 from the germline V gene are LGHDT and YNNKEL (reference sequence).

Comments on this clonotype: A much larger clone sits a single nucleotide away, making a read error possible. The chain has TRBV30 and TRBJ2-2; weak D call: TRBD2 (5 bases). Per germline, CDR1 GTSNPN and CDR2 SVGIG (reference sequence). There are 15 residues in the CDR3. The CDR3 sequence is CAWNVAVLNTGEPFF. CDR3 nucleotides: TGTGCCTGGAACGTGGCGGTGCTGAACACCGGGGAGCCGTTTTTT.

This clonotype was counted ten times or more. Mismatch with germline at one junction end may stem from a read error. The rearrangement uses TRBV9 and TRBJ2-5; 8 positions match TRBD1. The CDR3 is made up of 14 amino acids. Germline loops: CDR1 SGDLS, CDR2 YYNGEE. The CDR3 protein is CASSFARGPETQCF. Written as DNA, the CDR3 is TGTGCCAGCAGCTTCGCCAGGGGGCCTGAGACCCAGTGCTTC.

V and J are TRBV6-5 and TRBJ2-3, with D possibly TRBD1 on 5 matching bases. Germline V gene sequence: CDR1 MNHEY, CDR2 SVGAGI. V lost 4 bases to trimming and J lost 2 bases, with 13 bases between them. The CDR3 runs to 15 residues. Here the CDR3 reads CASSFLQAITDTQYF. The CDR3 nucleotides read TGTGCCAGCAGTTTTTTACAGGCGATCACAGATACGCAGTATTTT.

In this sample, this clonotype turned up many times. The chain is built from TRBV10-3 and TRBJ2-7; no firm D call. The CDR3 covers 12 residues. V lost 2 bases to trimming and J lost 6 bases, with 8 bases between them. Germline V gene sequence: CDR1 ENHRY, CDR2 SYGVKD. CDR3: CAISEDRFEQYF. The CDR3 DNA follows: TGTGCCATCAGTGAGGATAGGTTCGAGCAGTACTTC.

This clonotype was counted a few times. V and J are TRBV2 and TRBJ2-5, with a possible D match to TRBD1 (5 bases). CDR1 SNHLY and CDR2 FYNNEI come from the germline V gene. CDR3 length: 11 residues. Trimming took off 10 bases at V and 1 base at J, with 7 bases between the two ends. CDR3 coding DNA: TGTGCCATGGACACCCAAGAGACCCAGTACTTC. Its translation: CAMDTQETQYF.

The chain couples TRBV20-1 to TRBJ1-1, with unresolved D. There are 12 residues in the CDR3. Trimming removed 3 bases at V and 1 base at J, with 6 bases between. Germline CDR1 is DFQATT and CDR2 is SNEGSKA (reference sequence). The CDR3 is CSARDGNTEAFF. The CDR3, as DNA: TGCAGTGCTAGGGACGGGAACACTGAAGCTTTCTTT.

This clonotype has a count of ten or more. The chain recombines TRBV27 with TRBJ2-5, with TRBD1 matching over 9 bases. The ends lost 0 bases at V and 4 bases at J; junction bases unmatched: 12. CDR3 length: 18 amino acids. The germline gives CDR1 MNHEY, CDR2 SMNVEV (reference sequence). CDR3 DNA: TGTGCCAGCAGTTTATCTAATACAGGGGGCGTAGGTGGAGAGACCCAGTACTTC. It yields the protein CASSLSNTGGVGGETQYF.

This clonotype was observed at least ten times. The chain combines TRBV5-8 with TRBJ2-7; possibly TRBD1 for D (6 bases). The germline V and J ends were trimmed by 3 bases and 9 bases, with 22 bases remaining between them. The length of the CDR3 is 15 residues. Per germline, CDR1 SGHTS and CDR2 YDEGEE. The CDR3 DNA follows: TGTGCCAGCAGCTCCCGGGCAGGGGATTTCTTGGCGCAGTACTTC. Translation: CASSSRAGDFLAQYF.

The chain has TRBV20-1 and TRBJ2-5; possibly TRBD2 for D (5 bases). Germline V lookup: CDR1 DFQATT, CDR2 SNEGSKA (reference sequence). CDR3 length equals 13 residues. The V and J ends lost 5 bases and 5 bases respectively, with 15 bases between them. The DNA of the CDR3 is TGCAGTGCTGTTATGGACTCCCGGGAGACCCAGTACTTC. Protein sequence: CSAVMDSRETQYF.

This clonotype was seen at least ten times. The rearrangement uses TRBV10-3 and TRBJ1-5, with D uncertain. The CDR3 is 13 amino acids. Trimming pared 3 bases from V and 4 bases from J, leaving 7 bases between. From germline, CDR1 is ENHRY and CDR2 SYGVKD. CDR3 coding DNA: TGTGCCATCAGTGAAAATCTGAATCAGCCCCAGCATTTT. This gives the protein CAISENLNQPQHF.

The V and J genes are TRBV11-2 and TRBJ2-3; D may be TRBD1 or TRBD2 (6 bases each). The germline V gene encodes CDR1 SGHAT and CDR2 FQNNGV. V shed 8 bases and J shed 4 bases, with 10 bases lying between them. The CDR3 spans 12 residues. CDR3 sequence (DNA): TGTGCCAGCCGAGGGGGGTCAGATACGCAGTATTTT. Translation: CASRGGSDTQYF.